Listed below are T cell receptor beta chains from one sample, sequenced in a study of human T cells and chemical hapten exposure. One entry per CDR3 protein results from TCRdb running MiXCR on the RACE reads. The sample records more than 250,000 distinct CDR3 sequences, approximately 8.6% being singletons. Sequenced material: whole blood, taken in connection with sensitization to the hapten diphenylcyclopropenone (DPC). These TCRs come from a woman between 40 and 50 years old with alopecia areata. Some clones in this sample may be carry-over from other donors' samples. Each CDR3 is given with its conserved first and last residue. A D gene is named only where the DNA matches it firmly. Clone size appears in some rows only: once, few, many, or a class for an expanded clone.

d_call: .; cdr3_length: 15; clone_size: .; j_call: TRBJ2-7; v_call: TRBV10-3; cdr3_nt: TGTGCCATCAGTGAGTCGGGCGGGGCTCTCTACGAGCAGTACTTC; cdr3_aa: CAISESGGALYEQYF
d_call: TRBD1; cdr3_length: 16; clone_size: many; j_call: TRBJ1-2; v_call: TRBV4-2; cdr3_nt: TGTGCCAGCAGCCAAGTTAGTAGGACAGGGCACTATGGCTACACCTTC; cdr3_aa: CASSQVSRTGHYGYTF
d_call: TRBD2; cdr3_length: 16; clone_size: few; j_call: TRBJ2-3; v_call: TRBV20-1; cdr3_nt: TGCAGTGCTAGAGGGGGAGGGCCCGGGGCCACAGATACGCAGTATTTT; cdr3_aa: CSARGGGPGATDTQYF
d_call: .; cdr3_length: 14; clone_size: .; j_call: TRBJ1-1; v_call: TRBV3-1; cdr3_nt: TGTGCCAGCAGCCAAGATCGGGGCTTCACTGAAGCTTTCTTT; cdr3_aa: CASSQDRGFTEAFF
d_call: TRBD2; cdr3_length: 16; clone_size: few; j_call: TRBJ2-1; v_call: TRBV7-9; cdr3_nt: TGTGCCAGCAGCTTCCTTACTAGCGGGAACTCCCATGAGCAGTTCTTC; cdr3_aa: CASSFLTSGNSHEQFF
d_call: .; cdr3_length: 15; clone_size: .; j_call: TRBJ2-7; v_call: TRBV21-1; cdr3_nt: TGTGCCAGCAGCAATAGCCGTAGCTCCCACTACGAGCAGTACTTC; cdr3_aa: CASSNSRSSHYEQYF
d_call: .; cdr3_length: 15; clone_size: many; j_call: TRBJ2-1; v_call: TRBV7-2; cdr3_nt: TGTGCCAGCAGCTTTAGCGCAGGGCCCTACAATGAGCAGTTCTTC; cdr3_aa: CASSFSAGPYNEQFF
d_call: TRBD2; cdr3_length: 16; clone_size: .; j_call: TRBJ2-3; v_call: TRBV20-1; cdr3_nt: TGCAGTGCTATGGACTGGGCAGCGGGGGGCACAGATACGCAGTATTTT; cdr3_aa: CSAMDWAAGGTDTQYF
d_call: .; cdr3_length: 13; clone_size: .; j_call: TRBJ2-7; v_call: TRBV6-2/TRBV6-3; cdr3_nt: TGTGCCAGCAGTTGGGGCAGCCTCTACGAGCAGTACTTC; cdr3_aa: CASSWGSLYEQYF
d_call: .; cdr3_length: 15; clone_size: few; j_call: TRBJ1-6; v_call: TRBV12-3/TRBV12-4; cdr3_nt: TGTGCCAGCAGAGCTCCGGGACGGTATAATTCACCCCTCCACTTT; cdr3_aa: CASRAPGRYNSPLHF
d_call: .; cdr3_length: 15; clone_size: few; j_call: TRBJ2-5; v_call: TRBV28; cdr3_nt: TGTGCCAGCAACCCTACCCTAGGGGGGCGAGAGACCCAGTACTTC; cdr3_aa: CASNPTLGGRETQYF
d_call: .; cdr3_length: 15; clone_size: .; j_call: TRBJ1-6; v_call: TRBV20-1; cdr3_nt: TGCAGTGCTAGAGGGGACACTGGGTATAATTCACCCCTCCACTTT; cdr3_aa: CSARGDTGYNSPLHF
d_call: .; cdr3_length: 14; clone_size: few; j_call: TRBJ1-1; v_call: TRBV28; cdr3_nt: TGTGCCAGCAGTTTGGCAGGAAGGTCTCGGAACGCTTTCTTT; cdr3_aa: CASSLAGRSRNAFF
d_call: .; cdr3_length: 13; clone_size: few; j_call: TRBJ2-3; v_call: TRBV15; cdr3_nt: TGTGCCACCAGCAGAGACCCAGCGCATACGCAGTATTTT; cdr3_aa: CATSRDPAHTQYF
d_call: .; cdr3_length: 12; clone_size: many; j_call: TRBJ2-7; v_call: TRBV2; cdr3_nt: TGTGCCAGCAGTGACCTAGCCTACGAGCAGTACTTC; cdr3_aa: CASSDLAYEQYF
d_call: .; cdr3_length: 14; clone_size: few; j_call: TRBJ1-2; v_call: TRBV5-6; cdr3_nt: TGTGCCAGCCATGGGGGACCGGCCCACTATGGCTACACCTTC; cdr3_aa: CASHGGPAHYGYTF
d_call: TRBD2; cdr3_length: 15; clone_size: few; j_call: TRBJ2-1; v_call: TRBV28; cdr3_nt: TGTGCCAGCAGCCCGGGAGGTGGCGGGAGAAATGAGCAGTTCTTC; cdr3_aa: CASSPGGGGRNEQFF
d_call: .; cdr3_length: 16; clone_size: few; j_call: TRBJ2-6; v_call: TRBV28; cdr3_nt: TGTGCCAGCAGTTTCTTTCTGTACTCTGGGGCCAACGTCCTGACTTTC; cdr3_aa: CASSFFLYSGANVLTF
d_call: TRBD2; cdr3_length: 15; clone_size: few; j_call: TRBJ2-7; v_call: TRBV6-5; cdr3_nt: TGTGCCAGCAGTTACTCGAGGACTAGCGGCTACGAGCAGTACTTC; cdr3_aa: CASSYSRTSGYEQYF
d_call: .; cdr3_length: 14; clone_size: few; j_call: TRBJ2-7; v_call: TRBV27; cdr3_nt: TGTGCCAGCAGTAGTACAGGGAACCTCTACGAGCAGTACTTC; cdr3_aa: CASSSTGNLYEQYF
d_call: TRBD2; cdr3_length: 16; clone_size: .; j_call: TRBJ2-1; v_call: TRBV20-1; cdr3_nt: TGCAGTGCTAACAAACTAGCGGAGACCTCCTACAATGAGCAGTTCTTC; cdr3_aa: CSANKLAETSYNEQFF
d_call: TRBD1; cdr3_length: 16; clone_size: few; j_call: TRBJ2-7; v_call: TRBV6-2/TRBV6-3; cdr3_nt: TGTGCCAGCAGTTCCAAGCGACAGGGCGACGCCTACGAGCAGTACTTC; cdr3_aa: CASSSKRQGDAYEQYF
d_call: .; cdr3_length: 16; clone_size: few; j_call: TRBJ2-4; v_call: TRBV10-2; cdr3_nt: TGCGCCAGCAGTCAAGGAGGGACCCTAGCCAAAAACATTCAGTACTTC; cdr3_aa: CASSQGGTLAKNIQYF
d_call: .; cdr3_length: 14; clone_size: many; j_call: TRBJ1-1; v_call: TRBV7-2; cdr3_nt: TGTGCCAGCAGCTTAGTGACAGGGAACACTGAAGCTTTCTTT; cdr3_aa: CASSLVTGNTEAFF
d_call: TRBD2; cdr3_length: 15; clone_size: many; j_call: TRBJ2-7; v_call: TRBV3-1; cdr3_nt: TGTGCCAGCAGCCTCGCTAGCGGGAGGATCTACGAGCAGTACTTC; cdr3_aa: CASSLASGRIYEQYF
d_call: TRBD1; cdr3_length: 13; clone_size: many; j_call: TRBJ1-2; v_call: TRBV29-1; cdr3_nt: TGCAGCCTCTCGGGGGACAGGGCCTATGGCTACACCTTC; cdr3_aa: CSLSGDRAYGYTF
d_call: .; cdr3_length: 16; clone_size: .; j_call: TRBJ1-3; v_call: TRBV4-1; cdr3_nt: TGCGCCAGCAGCCAAGATGCGCCAGGGTCTGGAAACACCATATATTTT; cdr3_aa: CASSQDAPGSGNTIYF
d_call: .; cdr3_length: 13; clone_size: few; j_call: TRBJ2-1; v_call: TRBV20-1; cdr3_nt: TGCAGTGCTAGCGGGAGTAGGAACAATGAGCAGTTCTTC; cdr3_aa: CSASGSRNNEQFF
d_call: .; cdr3_length: 12; clone_size: few; j_call: TRBJ2-7; v_call: TRBV29-1; cdr3_nt: TGCAGCGCTCTGACCCAAGGGGACGAGCAGTACTTC; cdr3_aa: CSALTQGDEQYF
d_call: TRBD1; cdr3_length: 17; clone_size: .; j_call: TRBJ2-7; v_call: TRBV15; cdr3_nt: TGTGCCACCAGCACGCGTCCCGGGACAGGGGTATCCCTCGAGCAGTACTTC; cdr3_aa: CATSTRPGTGVSLEQYF
d_call: TRBD2; cdr3_length: 19; clone_size: few; j_call: TRBJ2-3; v_call: TRBV27; cdr3_nt: TGTGCCAGCAGTTTATCCCACCCAGGCGGGAGAATTACACCAGATACGCAGTATTTT; cdr3_aa: CASSLSHPGGRITPDTQYF
d_call: .; cdr3_length: 14; clone_size: few; j_call: TRBJ1-1; v_call: TRBV5-6; cdr3_nt: TGTGCCAGCAGCTTGGAATACGGGGGCACTGAAGCTTTCTTT; cdr3_aa: CASSLEYGGTEAFF
d_call: .; cdr3_length: 13; clone_size: few; j_call: TRBJ2-1; v_call: TRBV7-3; cdr3_nt: TGTGCCAGCAACCCGGGAAGTCAAAATGAGCAGTTCTTC; cdr3_aa: CASNPGSQNEQFF
d_call: .; cdr3_length: 12; clone_size: few; j_call: TRBJ2-1; v_call: TRBV10-2; cdr3_nt: TGCGCCAGCAGTGGGGACTCCGCGGAGCAGTTCTTC; cdr3_aa: CASSGDSAEQFF
d_call: TRBD1; cdr3_length: 13; clone_size: many; j_call: TRBJ2-3; v_call: TRBV7-3; cdr3_nt: TGTGCCAGCAGTCCAGGGGGTGCAGATACGCAGTATTTT; cdr3_aa: CASSPGGADTQYF
d_call: TRBD2; cdr3_length: 14; clone_size: .; j_call: TRBJ2-5; v_call: TRBV6-5; cdr3_nt: TGTGCCAGCAGTCAATGGCGGGGGGCAGGTCCCCAGTACTTC; cdr3_aa: CASSQWRGAGPQYF
d_call: TRBD1; cdr3_length: 12; clone_size: few; j_call: TRBJ1-2; v_call: TRBV12-3/TRBV12-4; cdr3_nt: TGTGCCAGCAGTGCCGGACAGGATTTCGACACCTTC; cdr3_aa: CASSAGQDFDTF
d_call: .; cdr3_length: 15; clone_size: few; j_call: TRBJ2-3; v_call: TRBV7-9; cdr3_nt: TGTGCCAGCAGCTTCTCGGTTTATAGCACAGATACGCAGTATTTT; cdr3_aa: CASSFSVYSTDTQYF
d_call: .; cdr3_length: 16; clone_size: .; j_call: TRBJ1-6; v_call: TRBV7-2; cdr3_nt: TGTGCCAGCAGCCCAGAGGGTCGTCGGGAAAATTCACCCCTCCACTTT; cdr3_aa: CASSPEGRRENSPLHF
d_call: .; cdr3_length: 14; clone_size: .; j_call: TRBJ1-5; v_call: TRBV4-1; cdr3_nt: TGCGCCAGCAGCCAAGTACGTCGCAATCAGCCCCAGCATTTT; cdr3_aa: CASSQVRRNQPQHF
d_call: TRBD2; cdr3_length: 16; clone_size: many; j_call: TRBJ2-7; v_call: TRBV20-1; cdr3_nt: TGCAGTGCTAGAGCTAGGGGACTAGCGGGAGGCTACGAGCAGTACTTC; cdr3_aa: CSARARGLAGGYEQYF
d_call: .; cdr3_length: 16; clone_size: few; j_call: TRBJ1-5; v_call: TRBV7-2; cdr3_nt: TGTGCCAGCAGCTTATTACGAGGGGGTGGCAATCAGCCCCAGCATTTT; cdr3_aa: CASSLLRGGGNQPQHF
d_call: TRBD2; cdr3_length: 13; clone_size: many; j_call: TRBJ2-5; v_call: TRBV12-3/TRBV12-4; cdr3_nt: TGTGCCAGCAGTACGGGACTAGCGGAGACCCAGTACTTC; cdr3_aa: CASSTGLAETQYF
d_call: TRBD2; cdr3_length: 18; clone_size: few; j_call: TRBJ2-7; v_call: TRBV4-1; cdr3_nt: TGCGCCAGCAGCCAAGAGCCCGGGACTAGCGGACGTTCCTACGAGCAGTACTTC; cdr3_aa: CASSQEPGTSGRSYEQYF
d_call: TRBD2; cdr3_length: 15; clone_size: few; j_call: TRBJ2-7; v_call: TRBV28; cdr3_nt: TGTGCCAGCAGTACTCCGGGACTATACACCTACGAGCAGTACTTC; cdr3_aa: CASSTPGLYTYEQYF
d_call: .; cdr3_length: 14; clone_size: few; j_call: TRBJ1-5; v_call: TRBV6-2/TRBV6-3; cdr3_nt: TGTGCCAGCACCCAATGGGGGGATAATCAGCCCCAGCATTTT; cdr3_aa: CASTQWGDNQPQHF
d_call: TRBD2; cdr3_length: 16; clone_size: few; j_call: TRBJ2-1; v_call: TRBV24-1; cdr3_nt: TGTGCCACCAGTGAGAAACTAGCGGGGTCCTACAATGAGCAGTTCTTC; cdr3_aa: CATSEKLAGSYNEQFF
d_call: TRBD2; cdr3_length: 16; clone_size: .; j_call: TRBJ2-1; v_call: TRBV18; cdr3_nt: TGTGCCAGCTCACTCTCCGGGACTAGCGGGAGTAATGAGCAGTTCTTC; cdr3_aa: CASSLSGTSGSNEQFF
d_call: .; cdr3_length: 13; clone_size: .; j_call: TRBJ2-3; v_call: TRBV5-1; cdr3_nt: TGCGCCAGCAGCTCAGAATTGTCAGATACGCAGTATTTT; cdr3_aa: CASSSELSDTQYF
d_call: TRBD2; cdr3_length: 15; clone_size: many; j_call: TRBJ2-7; v_call: TRBV7-9; cdr3_nt: TGTGCCAGCAGCCCGGGACTAGCGGTTATCTACGAGCAGTACTTC; cdr3_aa: CASSPGLAVIYEQYF